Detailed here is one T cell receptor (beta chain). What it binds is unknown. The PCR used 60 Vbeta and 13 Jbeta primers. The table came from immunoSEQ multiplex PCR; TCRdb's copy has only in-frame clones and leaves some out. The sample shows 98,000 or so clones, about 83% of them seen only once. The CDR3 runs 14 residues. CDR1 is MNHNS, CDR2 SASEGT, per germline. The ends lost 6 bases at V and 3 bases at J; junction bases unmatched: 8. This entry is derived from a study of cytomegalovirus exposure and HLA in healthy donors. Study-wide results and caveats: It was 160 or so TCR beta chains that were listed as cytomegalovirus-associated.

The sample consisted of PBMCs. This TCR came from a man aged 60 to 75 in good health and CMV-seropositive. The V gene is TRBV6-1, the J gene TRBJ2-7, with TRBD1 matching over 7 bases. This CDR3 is CASRDRWGNYEQYF. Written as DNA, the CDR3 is TGTGCCAGCAGGGACAGGTGGGGGAACTACGAGCAGTACTTC.